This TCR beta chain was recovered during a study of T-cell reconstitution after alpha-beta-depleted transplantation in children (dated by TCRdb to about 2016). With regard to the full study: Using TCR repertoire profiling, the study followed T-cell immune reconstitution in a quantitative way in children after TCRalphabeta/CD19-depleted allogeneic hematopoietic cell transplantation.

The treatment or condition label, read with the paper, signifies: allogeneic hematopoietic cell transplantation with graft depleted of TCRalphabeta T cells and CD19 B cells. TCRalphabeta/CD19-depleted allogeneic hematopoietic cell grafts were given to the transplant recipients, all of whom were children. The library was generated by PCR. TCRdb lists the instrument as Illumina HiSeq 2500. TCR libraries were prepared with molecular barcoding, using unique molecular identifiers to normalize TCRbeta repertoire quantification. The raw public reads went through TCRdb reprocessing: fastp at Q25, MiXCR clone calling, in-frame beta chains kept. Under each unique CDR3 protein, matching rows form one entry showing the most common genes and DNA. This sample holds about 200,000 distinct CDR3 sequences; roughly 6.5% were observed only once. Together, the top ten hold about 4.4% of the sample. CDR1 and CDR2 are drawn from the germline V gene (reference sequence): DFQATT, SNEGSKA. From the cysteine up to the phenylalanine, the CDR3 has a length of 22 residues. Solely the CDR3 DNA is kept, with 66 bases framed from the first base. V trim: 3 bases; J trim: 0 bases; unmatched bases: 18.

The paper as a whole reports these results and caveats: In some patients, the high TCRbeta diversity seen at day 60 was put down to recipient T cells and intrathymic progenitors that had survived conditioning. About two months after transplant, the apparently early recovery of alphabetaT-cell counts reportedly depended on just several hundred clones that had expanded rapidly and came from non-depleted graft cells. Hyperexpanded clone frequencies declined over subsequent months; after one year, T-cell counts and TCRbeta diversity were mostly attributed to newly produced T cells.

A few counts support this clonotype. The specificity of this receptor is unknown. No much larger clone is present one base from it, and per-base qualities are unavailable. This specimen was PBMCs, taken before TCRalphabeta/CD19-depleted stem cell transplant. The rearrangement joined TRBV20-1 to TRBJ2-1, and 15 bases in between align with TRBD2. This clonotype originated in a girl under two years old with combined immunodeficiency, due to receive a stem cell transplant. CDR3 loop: CSASEKGTSGGKWTSSYNEQFF. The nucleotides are TGCAGTGCTAGTGAAAAAGGGACTAGCGGGGGGAAATGGACGAGCTCCTACAATGAGCAGTTCTTC.